One and the same sample provided the 7 T cell receptor beta chains below, sequenced in a study of blood T cell repertoires in COVID-19. The table came from immunoSEQ multiplex PCR; TCRdb's copy has only in-frame clones and leaves some out. In the table there are some 350,000 clones, about 89% of which are singletons. Source material: peripheral blood. The receptors were gathered from a woman between 50 and 59 years old with COVID-19, enrolled during active disease.

The sample holds a few counts of this clone. CDR3 DNA sequence: TGCGCCAGCAGCTGGCCGGACAGTAATTCACCCCTCCACTTT. It yields the protein CASSWPDSNSPLHF. The chain couples TRBV4-1 to TRBJ1-6, with D perhaps TRBD1 (6 bases). This CDR3 has 14 amino acids. The germline CDR1 and CDR2 sequences are MGHRA and YSYEKL. V gave up 5 bases and J gave up 6 bases, with 11 bases separating them.

This chain connects TRBV25-1 to TRBJ2-7, with 11 nucleotides matching TRBD2. V dropped 6 bases and J dropped 6; count of bases not matched to a gene: 10. Germline lookup yields CDR1 MGHDK and CDR2 SYGVNS. This CDR3 contains 15 residues. The chain's CDR3 is CASRTSGKRRSEQYF. Written as DNA, the CDR3 is TGTGCCAGCAGGACTAGCGGGAAGCGGCGTAGCGAGCAGTACTTC.

This rearrangement joins TRBV19 to TRBJ1-6; 7 bases are a match to TRBD1. Germline CDR1 LNHDA, CDR2 SQIVND (reference sequence). The CDR3 has 16 amino acids. The trim removed 6 bases at V and 10 bases at J, leaving 15 bases unmatched. CDR3 bases: TGTGCCAGTAGATGGGCAGGGGGAGGTATTGGGTCACCCCTCCACTTT. As protein: CASRWAGGGIGSPLHF.

This chain uses TRBV7-2 with TRBJ2-3; D perhaps matches TRBD2 (5 bases). V shed 3 bases and J shed 2 bases, with 9 bases lying between them. The CDR3 is made up of 14 amino acids. From germline, CDR1 is SGHTA and CDR2 FQGNSA. CDR3 protein: CASSLAGITDTQYF. CDR3 DNA: TGTGCCAGCAGCTTGGCGGGTATCACAGATACGCAGTATTTT. The complete variable domain, with remaining parts taken from reference TRBV7-2 and TRBJ2-3, reads GAGVSQSPSNKVTEKGKDVELRCDPISGHTALYWYRQSLGQGLEFLIYFQGNSAPDKSGLPSDRFSAERTGGSVSTLTIQRTQQEDSAVYLCASSLAGITDTQYFGPGTRLTVL.

This rearrangement joins TRBV5-3 to TRBJ1-3; maybe TRBD1 (5 bases). TRBV5-3 is classed as an ORF, of uncertain function. There are 19 residues in the CDR3. Trimming removed 1 base from V and 0 bases from J, with 20 bases in between. For the CDR3, the DNA is TGTGCCAGAAGCTTGAGTGTGTTCGGGACTGAGAGCTCTGGAAACACCATATATTTT. It translates to CARSLSVFGTESSGNTIYF.

The J gene is TRBJ1-1, the V gene TRBV11-2; a weak D match, TRBD1 (6 bases). Trimming left V 1 base short and J 0 bases short, with 9 bases between. The germline V gene encodes CDR1 SGHAT and CDR2 FQNNGV. The CDR3 spans 15 residues. CDR3 in DNA: TGTGCCAGCAGCTTAGGTGGGGGCTTGAACACTGAAGCTTTCTTT. Translation: CASSLGGGLNTEAFF.

The chain employs TRBV7-9 and TRBJ2-5; 9 bases align to TRBD1. Germline trimming cut 5 bases from V and 5 bases from J; bases unmatched to any gene: 12. This CDR3 is 16 amino acids long. CDR1 SEHNR and CDR2 FQNEAQ come from the germline V gene (reference sequence). CDR3 coding DNA: TGTGCCAGCAGCACGCGCCCGGGACAGGGAGGTGAGACCCAGTACTTC. Its translation is CASSTRPGQGGETQYF.